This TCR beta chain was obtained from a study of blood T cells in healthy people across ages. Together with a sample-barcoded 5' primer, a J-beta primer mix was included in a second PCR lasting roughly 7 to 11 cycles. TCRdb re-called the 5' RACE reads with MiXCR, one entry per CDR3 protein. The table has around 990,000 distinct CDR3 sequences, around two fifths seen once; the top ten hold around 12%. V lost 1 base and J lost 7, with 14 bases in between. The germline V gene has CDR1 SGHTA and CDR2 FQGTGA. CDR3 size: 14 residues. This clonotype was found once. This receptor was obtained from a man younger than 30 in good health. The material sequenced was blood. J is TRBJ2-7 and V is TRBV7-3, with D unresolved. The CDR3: CASSLRGVSNEQYF. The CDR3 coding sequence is TGTGCCAGCAGCTTAAGAGGTGTAAGCAATGAGCAGTACTTC.